These 4 T cell receptor beta chains came from one sample sequenced in a study of radiation and T cells in renal cell carcinoma. The method was immunoSEQ multiplex PCR; TCRdb's version includes in-frame clones alone and lacks a portion of them. This sample has 140,000 or so clones, with 75% to 90% found just once. Time point given: blood 4 weeks post-SBRT, at nephrectomy. The treatment is: 15 Gy SBRT to primary tumor, nephrectomy 4 weeks later. Here the sequenced sample was blood, taken from a patient whose treatment included radiotherapy and nephrectomy. The receptor source for this set is a woman in her forties or fifties with renal cell carcinoma.

This clone was observed a few times. The chain recombines TRBV5-4 with TRBJ2-3; 7 nucleotides match TRBD2. The CDR3 extends over 12 amino acids. V was clipped by 10 bases and J by 5 bases; unmatched bases: 7. Germline V gives CDR1 SGHNT, CDR2 YYREEE (reference sequence). The CDR3 spells CAQGRELDTQYF. CDR3 nucleotide sequence: TGTGCCCAAGGGCGGGAGCTAGATACGCAGTATTTT.

The table lists this clone with a count of one. CDR3 sequence (DNA): TGTGCCAGCAGATATTTGGCCCCTAATGAAAAACTGTTTTTT. It codes for CASRYLAPNEKLFF. The rearrangement uses TRBV27 and TRBJ1-4; D gene uncertain. Germline CDR1 reads MNHEY; CDR2 reads SMNVEV (reference sequence). Between the trimmed V and J ends, which lost 6 bases and 3 bases, there was a span of 11 bases. This CDR3 has 14 residues.

The chain has TRBV10-3 and TRBJ2-1, with 13 bases fitting TRBD2. Trimming removed 7 bases from V and 8 bases from J; junction bases left unmatched: 5. CDR3 length: 14 amino acids. The V gene's germline CDR1 is ENHRY and CDR2 SYGVKD. The CDR3 loop reads CAIKLAGGPYEQFF. The DNA of the CDR3 is TGTGCCATCAAACTAGCGGGAGGGCCATATGAGCAGTTCTTC.

V gene TRBV5-1 combines with J gene TRBJ2-5; tentatively, D is TRBD2 (5 bases). The length of the CDR3 is 16 residues. V was pared by 2 bases and J by 4 bases, with 18 bases between. Germline V gene lookup returns CDR1 SGHRS and CDR2 YFSETQ. This chain's CDR3 is CASSLRPEGRGETQYF. The CDR3 DNA is TGCGCCAGCAGCTTACGTCCGGAAGGGAGAGGAGAGACCCAGTACTTC.